These T cell receptor beta chains were read from a single sample in a study of cytomegalovirus exposure and HLA in healthy donors. Clones were sequenced by immunoSEQ multiplex PCR, and TCRdb holds only the in-frame ones, with some missing. The sample has around 200,000 clones. The sample comprised PBMCs. These receptors were taken from a woman under 30 in good health and CMV-seropositive. The CDR3 runs from the conserved cysteine through the conserved F or W. The D gene is left open where the match is weak.

length: 13; D: TRBD1; J: TRBJ1-2; V: TRBV29-1; DNA: TGCAGCGCAACAGGGGGAGGTAACTATGGCTACACCTTC; CDR3: CSATGGGNYGYTF
length: 15; D: TRBD2; J: TRBJ2-7; V: TRBV5-4; DNA: TGTGCCAGCAGCGGGAAAGCGGGAGGGGGAGACGAGCAGTACTTC; CDR3: CASSGKAGGGDEQYF
length: 15; D: .; J: TRBJ2-1; V: TRBV5-4; DNA: TGTGCCAGCAGCTTGGCCTCGGGAGTCGGTAATGAGCAGTTCTTC; CDR3: CASSLASGVGNEQFF
length: 17; D: TRBD2; J: TRBJ2-7; V: TRBV15; DNA: TGTGTCACCAGCAGAGATAAGGGACTAGCGGGAGTGACGGTGGAGTACTTC; CDR3: CVTSRDKGLAGVTVEYF
length: 15; D: .; J: TRBJ2-1; V: TRBV5-4; DNA: TGTGCCAGCAGCCCTTTGGAGGCCCTGGGCAATGAGCAGTTCTTC; CDR3: CASSPLEALGNEQFF
length: 14; D: .; J: TRBJ1-2; V: TRBV7-9; DNA: TGTGCCAGCAGTCCGGGGGGGCCTAACTATGGCTACACCTTC; CDR3: CASSPGGPNYGYTF
length: 13; D: .; J: TRBJ1-1; V: TRBV19; DNA: TGTGCCAGTGGTATTCGGGAGAACACTGAAGCTTTCTTT; CDR3: CASGIRENTEAFF
length: 14; D: .; J: TRBJ1-2; V: TRBV25-1; DNA: TGTGCCAGCACCCCCCAAGGAGTTCTCTATGGCTACACCTTC; CDR3: CASTPQGVLYGYTF
length: 12; D: .; J: TRBJ1-2; V: TRBV11-2; DNA: TGTGCCAGCAGCTGGGGGGACGAAGGCTACACCTTC; CDR3: CASSWGDEGYTF
length: 17; D: TRBD1; J: TRBJ2-3; V: TRBV6-9; DNA: TGTGCCAGCAGTTACGTCTTTGGGACAGTGAGTACAGATACGCAGTATTTT; CDR3: CASSYVFGTVSTDTQYF
length: 15; D: TRBD1; J: TRBJ2-1; V: TRBV7-2; DNA: TGTGCCAGCAGCACAGGGACAGGAGATTACAATGAGCAGTTCTTC; CDR3: CASSTGTGDYNEQFF
length: 14; D: TRBD2; J: TRBJ2-7; V: TRBV5-4; DNA: TGTGCCAGCAGCACCCTAGCGGGCACGTGGGAGCAGTACTTC; CDR3: CASSTLAGTWEQYF
length: 14; D: TRBD1; J: TRBJ2-3; V: TRBV15; DNA: TGTGCCACCAGGGGGACAGGGGGCACAGATACGCAGTATTTT; CDR3: CATRGTGGTDTQYF
length: 14; D: .; J: TRBJ1-5; V: TRBV18; DNA: TGTGCCAGCTCAAGCGTGGAGTTAGGTCAGCCCCAGCATTTT; CDR3: CASSSVELGQPQHF
length: 16; D: TRBD1; J: TRBJ1-3; V: TRBV18; DNA: TGTGCCAGCTCACCAGAAACAGGGGGCCCTGGAAACACCATATATTTT; CDR3: CASSPETGGPGNTIYF
length: 15; D: .; J: TRBJ1-3; V: TRBV12-5; DNA: TGTGCTAGTGGTTCAGGGGATTTTGCTGGAAACACCATATATTTT; CDR3: CASGSGDFAGNTIYF
length: 14; D: TRBD1; J: TRBJ1-4; V: TRBV7-2; DNA: TGTGCCAGCAGGCGGACAGGGACATATGAAAAACTGTTTTTT; CDR3: CASRRTGTYEKLFF
length: 10; D: .; J: TRBJ1-5; V: TRBV12-5; DNA: TGTGCTAGTGGCCTTCAGCCCCAGCATTTT; CDR3: CASGLQPQHF
length: 15; D: TRBD1; J: TRBJ1-6; V: TRBV19; DNA: TGTGCCAGTAGTGTCCGGGACAGGGAAAATTCACCCCTCCACTTT; CDR3: CASSVRDRENSPLHF
length: 15; D: TRBD2; J: TRBJ2-7; V: TRBV12-5; DNA: TGTGCTAGTGGTTTGCGGCGGGGGGGCCAGTACGAGCAGTACTTC; CDR3: CASGLRRGGQYEQYF
length: 15; D: .; J: TRBJ1-2; V: TRBV6-5; DNA: TGTGCCAGCAGTTACTCCCGTTTAGCCAACTATGGCTACACCTTC; CDR3: CASSYSRLANYGYTF
length: 15; D: TRBD1; J: TRBJ2-1; V: TRBV7-9; DNA: TGTGCCAGCAGCCTGGTCAGGGGGATCTACAATGAGCAGTTCTTC; CDR3: CASSLVRGIYNEQFF
length: 15; D: .; J: TRBJ2-1; V: TRBV5-1; DNA: TGCGCCAGCAGCTTGGCCGGGGTGAACCTCAATGAGCAGTTCTTC; CDR3: CASSLAGVNLNEQFF
length: 15; D: TRBD1; J: TRBJ1-6; V: TRBV5-1; DNA: TGCGCCAGCCGACAGGGGAGTTCCTATAATTCACCCCTCCACTTT; CDR3: CASRQGSSYNSPLHF
length: 17; D: TRBD1; J: TRBJ2-7; V: TRBV28; DNA: TGTGCCAGCAGTTTCGTTGGCGACAGGGGACCGACCTACGAGCAGTACTTC; CDR3: CASSFVGDRGPTYEQYF
length: 17; D: TRBD2; J: TRBJ2-7; V: TRBV6-1; DNA: TGTGCCAGCAGTGAAAGGGTTGGACTAGCGGAACCCTACGAGCAGTACTTC; CDR3: CASSERVGLAEPYEQYF
length: 15; D: TRBD2; J: TRBJ2-1; V: TRBV4-2; DNA: TGTGCCAGCAGCCAAGGGGATAGGGCGGGAGCTGAGCAGTTCTTC; CDR3: CASSQGDRAGAEQFF
length: 15; D: .; J: TRBJ1-2; V: TRBV4-1; DNA: TGCGCCAGCAGCCCAGGACAGAGTATTAACTATGGCTACACCTTC; CDR3: CASSPGQSINYGYTF
length: 16; D: .; J: TRBJ1-2; V: TRBV7-2; DNA: TGTGCCAGCAGCTTAGCGCGGATAGGAGCTAACTATGGCTACACCTTC; CDR3: CASSLARIGANYGYTF
length: 13; D: .; J: TRBJ1-1; V: TRBV11-2; DNA: TGTGCCAGCAGCTTAGTGTCACAGAGTGAAGCTTTCTTT; CDR3: CASSLVSQSEAFF
length: 13; D: .; J: TRBJ1-2; V: TRBV10-1; DNA: TGCGCCAGCAGTCATCACGGTTCCTATGGCTACACCTTC; CDR3: CASSHHGSYGYTF
length: 16; D: TRBD2; J: TRBJ2-1; V: TRBV7-2; DNA: TGTGCCAGCAGCCCCTCTTTTAGCGGGGCCTACAATGAGCAGTTCTTC; CDR3: CASSPSFSGAYNEQFF
length: 15; D: .; J: TRBJ1-5; V: TRBV7-9; DNA: TGTGCCAGCAGCTCCTCAGGGGTTAGCAATCAGCCCCAGCATTTT; CDR3: CASSSSGVSNQPQHF
length: 13; D: .; J: TRBJ1-1; V: TRBV6-4; DNA: TGTGCCAGCAGTGTCCAGGAGAACACTGAAGCTTTCTTT; CDR3: CASSVQENTEAFF
length: 15; D: TRBD2; J: TRBJ2-1; V: TRBV6-1; DNA: TGTGCCAGCAGTGCTGGTAGCGGGGGGGCTGATGAGCAGTTCTTC; CDR3: CASSAGSGGADEQFF
length: 15; D: .; J: TRBJ1-5; V: TRBV5-6; DNA: TGTGCCAGCAGCTTGGTGGGACTAGGGGATCAGCCCCAGCATTTT; CDR3: CASSLVGLGDQPQHF
length: 14; D: .; J: TRBJ2-7; V: TRBV7-3; DNA: TGTGCCAGCAGCCCCGGCGGCGGGCAAACCGAGCAGTACTTC; CDR3: CASSPGGGQTEQYF
length: 13; D: .; J: TRBJ2-5; V: TRBV25-1; DNA: TGTGCCAGCACCCTCCTGGGGGCGGAGACCCAGTACTTC; CDR3: CASTLLGAETQYF
length: 13; D: .; J: TRBJ1-2; V: TRBV7-6; DNA: TGTGCCAGCAGCTTATGGCAGGGCTATGGCTACACCTTC; CDR3: CASSLWQGYGYTF
length: 15; D: .; J: TRBJ1-4; V: TRBV29-1; DNA: TGCAGCGTTGAAGGGGGGCCCGCAACTAATGAAAAACTGTTTTTT; CDR3: CSVEGGPATNEKLFF
length: 17; D: TRBD1; J: TRBJ2-6; V: TRBV5-1; DNA: TGCGCCAGCAGCATCGGGACAGGGCTTGCTGGGGCCAACGTCCTGACTTTC; CDR3: CASSIGTGLAGANVLTF
length: 15; D: .; J: TRBJ2-3; V: TRBV2; DNA: TGTGCCAGCAGACTGGACAGCTCTAGCACAGATACGCAGTATTTT; CDR3: CASRLDSSSTDTQYF
length: 16; D: TRBD2; J: TRBJ2-1; V: TRBV5-4; DNA: TGTGCCAGCAGCTTGGGGGGACTAGCGGACTACAATGAGCAGTTCTTC; CDR3: CASSLGGLADYNEQFF
length: 14; D: .; J: TRBJ1-5; V: TRBV6-1; DNA: TGTGCCAGTCTCACAGGGAATAGCAATCAGCCCCAGCATTTT; CDR3: CASLTGNSNQPQHF
length: 13; D: .; J: TRBJ2-5; V: TRBV7-7; DNA: TGTGCCAGCAGCTTTTCCGGGGGAGAGACCCAGTACTTC; CDR3: CASSFSGGETQYF
length: 14; D: .; J: TRBJ2-2; V: TRBV30; DNA: TGTGCCTGGAGGGCGCGGGAGAACACCGGGGAGCTGTTTTTT; CDR3: CAWRARENTGELFF
length: 16; D: .; J: TRBJ2-1; V: TRBV15; DNA: TGTGCCACCAGCAGGTCCCCGGGACTCACATACAATGAGCAGTTCTTC; CDR3: CATSRSPGLTYNEQFF
length: 14; D: .; J: TRBJ2-1; V: TRBV30; DNA: TGTGCCTGGAGTGTAGGGGGGGCCTACAATGAGCAGTTCTTC; CDR3: CAWSVGGAYNEQFF
length: 14; D: TRBD1; J: TRBJ1-2; V: TRBV6-4; DNA: TGTGCCAGCAGGGAGACAGGGACCGCAGGTGGCTACACCTTC; CDR3: CASRETGTAGGYTF
length: 15; D: TRBD2; J: TRBJ2-1; V: TRBV9; DNA: TGTGCCAGCAGCGTAGTAGGAGCGGGGGCGAATGAGCAGTTCTTC; CDR3: CASSVVGAGANEQFF
length: 15; D: TRBD1; J: TRBJ2-3; V: TRBV18; DNA: TGTGCCAGCTCATTGACCGGACAGGACACAGATACGCAGTATTTT; CDR3: CASSLTGQDTDTQYF
length: 15; D: .; J: TRBJ1-2; V: TRBV5-4; DNA: TGTGCCAGCAGCTTGCCTTCGCGATGGAACTATGGCTACACCTTC; CDR3: CASSLPSRWNYGYTF
length: 11; D: .; J: TRBJ1-1; V: TRBV2; DNA: TGTGCCAGCAGTGTTTCCTCTGAAGCTTTCTTT; CDR3: CASSVSSEAFF
length: 14; D: TRBD1; J: TRBJ1-4; V: TRBV7-3; DNA: TGTGCCAGCAGCCCTCGACAGGGTGGGGAAAAACTGTTTTTT; CDR3: CASSPRQGGEKLFF
length: 14; D: TRBD1; J: TRBJ2-2; V: TRBV25-1; DNA: TGTGCCAGCAGTGGACAGGGGAACACCGGGGAGCTGTTTTTT; CDR3: CASSGQGNTGELFF